The 9 T cell receptor beta chains given below trace back to one sample, sequenced in a study of PD-L1 blockade in urothelial cancer. Libraries were prepared by immunoSEQ multiplex PCR; TCRdb keeps only in-frame clonotypes and omits some of them. The data show tens of thousands of clones, 85% to 90% seen once. Time point indicated: pretreatment peripheral blood. This material consisted of PBMCs, taken around atezolizumab (anti-PD-L1) treatment. The origin of the receptors is a man aged 60 to 75 with urothelial cancer.

V gene TRBV6-5 combines with J gene TRBJ1-2, with D possibly being TRBD1 (6 bases). CDR1 is MNHEY and CDR2 is SVGAGI in the germline V gene. V dropped 4 bases and J dropped 1 base, with 16 bases sitting between them. The CDR3 is made up of 16 amino acids. CDR3 coding DNA: TGTGCCAGCAGTTCACAGGGTCGGGATCTTAACTATGGCTACACCTTC. Amino acid sequence: CASSSQGRDLNYGYTF.

The rearrangement links TRBV6-5 to TRBJ2-7, with a tentative D call TRBD1 (6 bases). The CDR3 is 15 residues long. With 6 bases removed from V and 2 bases from J, the gap between germline ends came to 17 bases. Germline CDR1 is MNHEY and CDR2 is SVGAGI. The CDR3 is CASRRSGQPPYEQYF. Here the CDR3 DNA reads TGTGCCAGCAGACGCTCTGGACAGCCCCCCTACGAGCAGTACTTC.

This chain connects TRBV7-9 to TRBJ2-1; 8 positions match TRBD1. Germline-derived CDR1 and CDR2 are SEHNR and FQNEAQ (reference sequence). V shed 4 bases, J shed 6 bases, and the junction held 5 bases outside the gene matches. CDR3 length equals 14 residues. CDR3 bases: TGTGCCAGCAGCTCATCCAGGGGGCTCAATGAGCAGTTCTTC. This gives the protein CASSSSRGLNEQFF.

In this sample, this clone turned up once. The V gene is TRBV19, the J gene TRBJ2-1; 12 bases agree with TRBD2. V shed 8 bases, J shed 8 bases, and the junction held 4 bases outside the gene matches. Per the germline V gene, CDR1 is LNHDA and CDR2 is SQIVND (reference sequence). The CDR3 is 13 amino acids. The DNA of the CDR3 is TGTGCCAGTTCTAGCGGGAGGGCCCATGAGCAGTTCTTC. Protein sequence: CASSSGRAHEQFF.

The genes are TRBV9 and TRBJ2-7; 10 nucleotides match TRBD1. The CDR3 is 14 amino acids. Germline V gives CDR1 SGDLS, CDR2 YYNGEE. CDR3 nucleotide sequence: TGTACGGGGGGACAGGGGACAATGCGGAACGAGCAGTACTTC. Translated, it gives CTGGQGTMRNEQYF.

This chain uses TRBV9 with TRBJ2-2; D possibly corresponds to TRBD1 (5 bases). Trimming pared 4 bases from V and 4 bases from J, leaving 11 bases between. The CDR3 covers 14 residues. CDR1 and CDR2 (germline): SGDLS, YYNGEE. The CDR3, as DNA: TGTGCCAGCAGCCCCCTCCAGGGCACCGGGGAGCTGTTTTTT. Translation: CASSPLQGTGELFF.

The rearrangement uses TRBV18 and TRBJ2-3; 10 bases are shared with TRBD2. Trimming cost V 4 bases and J 4 bases; bases outside gene matches: 8. Germline loops: CDR1 KGHSH, CDR2 LQKENI. This CDR3 has 16 residues. The CDR3 loop is CASSRNLAGASDTQYF. The CDR3 DNA follows: TGTGCCAGCTCACGCAACCTAGCGGGAGCATCAGATACGCAGTATTTT.

V usage is TRBV5-1 and J usage is TRBJ2-3, with D maybe TRBD2 (6 bases). The CDR3 loop spans 13 amino acids. V shed 0 bases and J shed 5 bases, with 7 bases lying between them. Germline CDR1 SGHRS, CDR2 YFSETQ. CDR3 loop: CASSLGEVDTQYF. CDR3 bases: TGCGCCAGCAGCTTGGGGGAGGTAGATACGCAGTATTTT.

The J gene is TRBJ2-5, the V gene TRBV6-4, with 8 nucleotides matching TRBD2. J was trimmed by 5 bases and V by 2 bases; bases with no gene match: 10. CDR1 is MRHNA and CDR2 is SNTAGT in the germline V gene. The CDR3 runs to 16 residues. The CDR3 region is CASSDGREAFGETQYF. Written as DNA, the CDR3 is TGTGCCAGCAGTGACGGGCGGGAGGCCTTTGGGGAGACCCAGTACTTC.